This T cell receptor beta chain comes out of a study of CD8+ T cells in alopecia areata. Study-wide context: Twice daily, treated patients received 5 to 10 mg of oral tofacitinib.

As concerns this clone: Its antigen is still unknown.

The CDR3 spans 15 residues. CDR1 is SGHRS and CDR2 is YFSETQ in the germline V gene. The V and J ends lost 0 bases and 3 bases respectively, with 10 bases between them. Points from the study as a whole: Lesional scalp, notably in alopecia totalis/universalis, had clonality above that of normal scalp.

cDNA serving as the sequencing template came from extracted, reverse transcribed RNA. Profiling relied on immunoSEQ multiplex PCR, and the TCRdb table lists in-frame clones only, not all of them. The sample has 100,000 to 150,000 clones; approximately 58% are singletons. Sorting separated CD4+ and CD8+ T cells out of PBMCs. The starting material was CD4+ T cells sorted from blood, obtained at week 0. The chain combines TRBV5-1 with TRBJ1-5, with a tentative D call TRBD1 (5 bases). This sequence was found in a human donor with alopecia areata. CDR3 DNA: TGCGCCAGCAGCTTGGGGGGCTGGAACAATCAGCCCCAGCATTTT. It codes for CASSLGGWNNQPQHF.